Presented here are 18 T cell receptor beta chains from one specimen sequenced in a study of immune evolution from preneoplasia to lung adenocarcinoma. TCRdb keeps only in-frame clones here, not all; method: immunoSEQ multiplex PCR. Among fewer than 8,500 clones, approximately 82% were seen once, and the ten largest hold about a tenth. Sequenced input: FFPE minimally invasive lung adenocarcinoma tissue. These receptors were collected from an older donor with lung adenocarcinoma.

This clone has more than one count but fewer than ten. The V and J genes are TRBV21-1 and TRBJ2-6; no check of the table's D call, TRBD2, against the DNA was made. TRBV21-1 is annotated as a pseudogene. The length of the CDR3 is 17 residues. CDR3 region: CASSKRRRASGANVLTF. DNA of the CDR3: TGTGCCAGCAGCAAAAGGCGGCGGGCCTCTGGGGCCAACGTCCTGACTTTC.

The rearrangement uses TRBV2 and TRBJ1-6, with D tentatively TRBD1 (5 bases). This CDR3 contains 16 residues. Germline V gene lookup returns CDR1 SNHLY and CDR2 FYNNEI. V lost 0 bases and J lost 2, with 8 bases in between. The CDR3 coding sequence is TGTGCCAGCAGTGAAGCGGGGGAAGCCTATAATTCACCCCTCCACTTT. Encoded protein: CASSEAGEAYNSPLHF.

The chain links TRBV5-5 to TRBJ2-2; 8 bases are shared with TRBD1. Trimming at V came to 4 bases and at J to 5 bases, leaving 13 bases not matched to a gene. The CDR3 extends over 17 amino acids. Germline V gene data show CDR1 as SGHKS and CDR2 as YYEKEE (reference sequence). CDR3 nucleotide sequence: TGTGCCAGCAGCCTAGACCTTCAGGGGGCGCGGACCGGGGAGCTGTTTTTT. Residues: CASSLDLQGARTGELFF.

V gene TRBV5-4 combines with J gene TRBJ2-7; weak D call: TRBD1 (6 bases). The CDR3 is 14 residues long. Trimming took 0 bases from V and 2 from J, leaving 9 bases between them. Germline CDR1 and CDR2: SGHNT and YYREEE (reference sequence). The CDR3 sequence: CASSLGQDPYEQYF. The CDR3 DNA reads TGTGCCAGCAGCTTGGGACAGGACCCCTACGAGCAGTACTTC.

The chain carries TRBV9 and TRBJ2-2, with D hard to call. Trimming left V 0 bases short and J 1 base short, with 7 bases between. CDR1 SGDLS and CDR2 YYNGEE come from the germline V gene. The CDR3 sequence is 15 residues long. The CDR3 region is CASSVVGGNTGELFF. The CDR3 DNA reads as TGTGCCAGCAGCGTAGTCGGCGGGAACACCGGGGAGCTGTTTTTT.

The chain carries TRBV13 and TRBJ2-1; possibly TRBD1 or TRBD2 for D (5 bases each). V lost 6 bases to trimming and J lost 6 bases, with 15 bases between them. Germline lookup yields CDR1 PRHDT and CDR2 FYEKMQ (reference sequence). The CDR3 totals 14 residues. CDR3 bases: TGTGCCAGCAGAAGAACCGGGACCCCCAATGAGCAGTTCTTC. It is translated as CASRRTGTPNEQFF. Filled out from reference TRBV13 and TRBJ2-1, the complete variable domain reads AAGVIQSPRHLIKEKRETATLKCYPIPRHDTVYWYQQGPGQDPQFLISFYEKMQSDKGSIPDRFSAQQFSDYHSELNMSSLELGDSALYFCASRRTGTPNEQFFGPGTRLTVL.

The chain combines TRBV27 with TRBJ1-6; 7 bases are a match to TRBD1. The CDR3 covers 15 residues. Germline CDR1 and CDR2: MNHEY and SMNVEV (reference sequence). Trimming at V came to 5 bases and at J to 7 bases, leaving 8 bases not matched to a gene. This chain's CDR3 is CASSLSGTANSPLHF. DNA of the CDR3: TGTGCCAGCAGTCTTTCCGGGACAGCAAATTCACCCCTCCACTTT.

This chain joins TRBV7-9 and TRBJ2-7; maybe TRBD1 (6 bases). V lost 5 bases and J lost 5, with 19 bases in between. In germline, CDR1 is SEHNR, CDR2 FQNEAQ (reference sequence). The CDR3 sequence is 15 residues long. CDR3 protein: CASSHPGQGLDEQYF. In DNA, the CDR3 is TGTGCCAGCAGCCATCCGGGGCAGGGGTTAGACGAGCAGTACTTC. Using reference TRBV7-9 and TRBJ2-7 for the parts outside the CDR3, the full variable domain is DTGVSQNPRHKITKRGQNVTFRCDPISEHNRLYWYRQTLGQGPEFLTYFQNEAQLEKSRLLSDRFSAERPKGSFSTLEIQRTEQGDSAMYLCASSHPGQGLDEQYFGPGTRLTVT.

J is TRBJ2-3 and V is TRBV5-1, with D maybe TRBD2 (5 bases). Trimming removed 0 bases from V and 5 bases from J, with 10 bases in between. The CDR3 totals 14 residues. CDR1 SGHRS and CDR2 YFSETQ come from the germline V gene. Here the CDR3 DNA reads TGCGCCAGCAGCTTGGGGGGAGTCGGAGATACGCAGTATTTT. It is translated as CASSLGGVGDTQYF. The entire variable domain, with the rest obtained from reference TRBV5-1 and TRBJ2-3, is as follows: KAGVTQTPRYLIKTRGQQVTLSCSPISGHRSVSWYQQTPGQGLQFLFEYFSETQRNKGNFPGRFSGRQFSNSRSEMNVSTLELGDSALYLCASSLGGVGDTQYFGPGTRLTVL.

This clone appeared a few times. The J gene is TRBJ1-2, the V gene TRBV28; possible D gene TRBD1, 5 bases. This CDR3 region has 13 residues. V lost 7 bases, J lost 4 bases, and 13 bases lay in between. Germline-derived CDR1 and CDR2 are MDHEN and SYDVKM. The CDR3 region has the DNA TGTGCCAGCAAGAGGGAGGGACTCTATGGCTACACCTTC. It yields the protein CASKREGLYGYTF.

The V call is TRBV5-1, the J call TRBJ2-5; 9 bases are a match to TRBD1. V shed 2 bases, J shed 6 bases, and the junction held 2 bases outside the gene matches. Germline assignment: CDR1 SGHRS and CDR2 YFSETQ. This CDR3 region has 13 residues. CDR3 protein: CASSLDRGKTQYF. The CDR3 DNA is TGCGCCAGCAGCTTAGACAGGGGGAAGACCCAGTACTTC.

The V call is TRBV28, the J call TRBJ2-7, with a weak D call TRBD2 (5 bases). CDR1 and CDR2 from the germline V gene are MDHEN and SYDVKM. The CDR3 spans 15 residues. Trimming cost V 3 bases and J 2 bases, with 14 bases left between them. In DNA form, the CDR3 reads TGTGCCAGCAGTTTTGGACTCGGACTTACCTACGAGCAGTACTTC. Encoded protein: CASSFGLGLTYEQYF.

The chain links TRBV18 to TRBJ1-2; no reliable D call. CDR3 size: 15 residues. V was shortened by 5 bases and J by 2 bases, with 15 bases between the two germline ends. The germline V gene encodes CDR1 KGHSH and CDR2 LQKENI. The CDR3 sequence: CASSATREGNYGYTF. DNA of the CDR3: TGTGCCAGCTCAGCTACGCGGGAAGGGAACTATGGCTACACCTTC.

This chain links TRBV28 with TRBJ2-3; D possibly corresponds to TRBD2 (5 bases). Germline CDR1 reads MDHEN; CDR2 reads SYDVKM. CDR3 length equals 13 residues. V lost 7 bases and J lost 5, with 13 bases in between. The CDR3 spells CASKSGRGDTQYF. In DNA, the CDR3 is TGTGCCAGCAAGAGTGGTCGGGGAGATACGCAGTATTTT.

This clone occurred a few times. The chain recombines TRBV18 with TRBJ1-1, with 8 bases lining up with TRBD1. The germline V gene has CDR1 KGHSH and CDR2 LQKENI. The CDR3 has 14 amino acids. With V trimmed by 3 bases and J by 0 bases, 0 bases remained unmatched. As DNA, the CDR3 is TGTGCCAGCTCACCCAGGGGGCTGAACACTGAAGCTTTCTTT. Translated: CASSPRGLNTEAFF.

The CDR3 DNA reads TGCGCCAGCAGCCAAGGTTGGGACCCTCTGAGCGAGCAGTACTTC. Translated: CASSQGWDPLSEQYF. V and J are TRBV4-1 and TRBJ2-7; TRBD1 or TRBD2 may be the D gene (5 bases each). Trimming took off 1 base at V and 6 bases at J, with 16 bases between the two ends. This CDR3 has 15 residues. The germline V gene encodes CDR1 MGHRA and CDR2 YSYEKL.

The rearrangement uses TRBV5-1 and TRBJ2-1; 10 bases fit TRBD2. This CDR3 contains 15 residues. Losses at the gene ends were 4 bases for V and 7 bases for J; bases not matched to a gene: 8. Germline V lookup: CDR1 SGHRS, CDR2 YFSETQ. CDR3 residues: CASSLAGERGNEQFF. For the CDR3, the DNA is TGCGCCAGCAGCCTAGCGGGAGAGAGAGGGAATGAGCAGTTCTTC.

The chain couples TRBV14 to TRBJ2-7; D ambiguous. The CDR3 spans 14 residues. Trimming cost V 5 bases and J 2 bases, with 13 bases left between them. Per the germline V gene, CDR1 is SGHDN and CDR2 is FVKESK. The CDR3 DNA reads as TGTGCCAGCAGCGCCATTGGGCGGACCTACGAGCAGTACTTC. Its protein is CASSAIGRTYEQYF.